This TCR beta chain originates from a study of OX40 agonist ivuxolimab in advanced cancers. This clone was counted a single time. After removal of 4 bases from V and 2 bases from J, the junction contained 10 bases not matched to a gene. Germline CDR1 reads SGDLS; CDR2 reads YYNGEE. CDR3 length: 17 amino acids. The protocol was immunoSEQ multiplex PCR, while the TCRdb copy is restricted to in-frame clones and leaves out a portion. The sample lists 60,000 to 85,000 clones, approximately 84% occurring once. The specimen was CD4+ or CD8+ T cells sorted from blood, collected in a trial of the OX40 agonist ivuxolimab. The chain recombines TRBV9 with TRBJ2-3, with 10 bases fitting TRBD1. The sequence was collected from an adult with an advanced solid tumor such as melanoma, head and neck, liver or kidney cancer. CDR3 nucleotide sequence: TGTGCCAGCAGCTCGGTAGTGGGGACAGGGGCCACAGATACGCAGTATTTT. Translation: CASSSVVGTGATDTQYF.